This T cell receptor beta chain was recovered during a study of T cell responses to AZD1222 COVID-19 vaccine. Germline V lookup: CDR1 KGHSH, CDR2 LQKENI. V was cut by 2 bases and J by 3 bases, with 6 bases left in between. CDR3 length equals 13 residues. TCRdb's table, derived via immunoSEQ multiplex PCR, lists solely in-frame clones and lacks some. Of just over 150,000 clones in the sample, approximately 90% were seen once. The chain carries TRBV18 and TRBJ2-3, with D possibly being TRBD2 (5 bases). This specimen was peripheral blood, taken 28 days after the second AZD1222 dose. The clonotype originates from an adult who received the AZD1222 COVID-19 vaccine. The DNA of the CDR3 is TGTGCCAGCTCACCATCGGGAACAGATACGCAGTATTTT. Encoded protein: CASSPSGTDTQYF.